This TCR beta chain came from a study of blood T cell repertoires in COVID-19. At the level of the study: Whether acute or convalescent, the COVID-19 samples came from the United States, Italy and Spain. PBMCs, B-cell-depleted T cells, or T cells were the source of the cDNA or gDNA that made up the material.

This table comes from immunoSEQ multiplex PCR, and its TCRdb copy is limited to in-frame clones, with some not included. The sample contains under 400,000 clones, around 87% of which appear only once. The CDR3 runs to 13 residues. Germline V CDR1 and CDR2: SQVTM, ANQGSEA. J was trimmed by 0 bases and V by 3 bases; bases with no gene match: 2. Seattle cases were enrolled at active infection and followed longitudinally. The V call is TRBV29-1, the J call TRBJ2-7; TRBD1 aligns across 7 bases. This TCR came from a woman under 40 with COVID-19, enrolled during active disease. The sequenced material came from peripheral blood. The chain's CDR3 is CSVEQGDSYEQYF. In DNA form, the CDR3 reads TGCAGCGTTGAGCAGGGGGACTCCTACGAGCAGTACTTC.